The 12 T cell receptor beta chains below were found in one sample sequenced in a study of cytomegalovirus exposure and HLA in healthy donors. The PCR contained 60 Vbeta and 13 Jbeta primers. Data came from immunoSEQ multiplex PCR; TCRdb stores just in-frame clones and leaves some out. The sample gives approximately 160,000 clones, approximately 71% of which show up once; 4.5% is in the top ten. The sample comprised PBMCs. The receptor set was obtained from a woman in her late teens or twenties in good health and CMV-seropositive.

The chain couples TRBV6-1 to TRBJ2-7; 7 nucleotides match TRBD1. Germline loops: CDR1 MNHNS, CDR2 SASEGT. Trimming took 6 bases from V and 3 from J; bases not matched to a gene: 5. This CDR3 comprises 13 residues. The CDR3 region is CASRDRRNYEQYF. In DNA form, the CDR3 reads TGTGCCAGCAGGGACAGGAGGAACTACGAGCAGTACTTC.

The chain employs TRBV11-2 and TRBJ1-6, with a weak D call TRBD1 (5 bases). Germline CDR1 is SGHAT and CDR2 is FQNNGV. The CDR3 totals 13 residues. V lost 6 bases to trimming and J lost 8 bases, with 11 bases between them. CDR3: CASRLRVDSPLHF. The DNA for the CDR3 is TGTGCCAGCAGGCTCAGGGTAGATTCACCCCTCCACTTT.

This sequence joins TRBV29-1 and TRBJ2-1; 9 bases fit TRBD1. CDR1 and CDR2 from the germline V gene are SQVTM and ANQGSEA. This CDR3 has 13 amino acids. V shed 6 bases, J shed 8 bases, and the junction held 8 bases outside the gene matches. CDR3 bases: TGCAGCGTCCCGGGACAGGGTCCTGATGAGCAGTTCTTC. It encodes CSVPGQGPDEQFF.

This clone is a singleton in its sample. This chain connects TRBV18 to TRBJ1-1, with unresolved D. The CDR3 length is 13 residues. Germline V gene sequence: CDR1 KGHSH, CDR2 LQKENI. Trimming shortened V by 2 bases and J by 1 base, and 5 bases separated the two germline ends. CDR3 nucleotides: TGTGCCAGCTCACCAACATCGAACACTGAAGCTTTCTTT. Translated: CASSPTSNTEAFF.

The chain links TRBV7-6 to TRBJ2-7, with 12 nucleotides matching TRBD1. V shed 4 bases and J 2 bases; nucleotides not matched to a gene: 6. Germline V gene data show CDR1 as SGHVS and CDR2 as FNYEAQ. The CDR3 sequence is 16 residues long. The CDR3 coding sequence is TGTGCCAGCAGCTCGGCCCGGGACAGGGGGCCCTACGAGCAGTACTTC. Its protein product is CASSSARDRGPYEQYF.

This clone occurred a few times. The chain is built from TRBV6-4 and TRBJ1-2; 10 bases are shared with TRBD1. CDR3 length equals 15 residues. Germline trimming cut 3 bases from V and 5 bases from J; bases unmatched to any gene: 6. Germline values: CDR1 MRHNA, CDR2 SNTAGT. The CDR3 nucleotides are TGTGCCAGCAGTGATCCCGGGACAGGGGAATATGGCTACACCTTC. Protein product: CASSDPGTGEYGYTF.

The chain links TRBV27 to TRBJ2-7; 7 bases line up with TRBD2. The CDR3 sequence is 15 residues long. Looked up from germline, CDR1 is MNHEY and CDR2 is SMNVEV (reference sequence). J gave up 1 base and V 1 base, and 4 bases lay outside the gene matches. The CDR3 DNA reads TGTGCCAGCAGTTTATGGGGGGGTTGGTCCTACGAGCAGTACTTC. Protein product: CASSLWGGWSYEQYF.

This clone was counted between two and nine times. This sequence joins TRBV7-2 and TRBJ2-1; tentatively, D is TRBD2 (7 bases). Trimming cost V 3 bases and J 4 bases, with 13 bases left between them. Germline CDR1 is SGHTA and CDR2 is FQGNSA. The CDR3 loop spans 15 amino acids. In DNA form, the CDR3 reads TGTGCCAGCAGCTTTACGGGGGGCCGTTACAATGAGCAGTTCTTC. Translated, it gives CASSFTGGRYNEQFF.

This chain uses TRBV7-8 with TRBJ2-1, with a tentative D call TRBD1 (5 bases). Looked up from germline, CDR1 is SGHVS and CDR2 is FQNEAQ. The CDR3 length is 15 residues. V gave up 0 bases and J gave up 4 bases, with 10 bases separating them. The CDR3 sequence: CASSLAGAGYNEQFF. The DNA for the CDR3 is TGTGCCAGCAGCTTAGCTGGGGCAGGGTACAATGAGCAGTTCTTC.

The chain combines TRBV28 with TRBJ2-1, with 13 positions matching TRBD2. J was trimmed by 4 bases and V by 5 bases; bases with no gene match: 8. The CDR3 covers 17 residues. Germline assignment: CDR1 MDHEN and CDR2 SYDVKM. The CDR3 nucleotides read TGTGCCAGCAGTCCCTCGACTAGCGGGGGGATTTACAATGAGCAGTTCTTC. Protein sequence: CASSPSTSGGIYNEQFF. The entire variable domain, with the rest obtained from reference TRBV28 and TRBJ2-1, is as follows: DVKVTQSSRYLVKRTGEKVFLECVQDMDHENMFWYRQDPGLGLRLIYFSYDVKMKEKGDIPEGYSVSREKKERFSLILESASTNQTSMYLCASSPSTSGGIYNEQFFGPGTRLTVL.

This chain joins TRBV5-6 and TRBJ2-7, with 11 bases aligning to TRBD2. The V gene end was trimmed by 3 bases and the J gene end by 3 bases; junction bases not matched to a gene: 5. The CDR3 has 15 residues. The germline V gene has CDR1 SGHDT and CDR2 YYEEEE. This CDR3 reads CASSSPSGGNYEQYF. The CDR3 bases are TGTGCCAGCAGCTCCCCTAGCGGGGGGAACTACGAGCAGTACTTC.

This chain connects TRBV27 to TRBJ2-7, with TRBD1 matching 7 bases. Germline V gives CDR1 MNHEY, CDR2 SMNVEV (reference sequence). The CDR3 runs 18 residues. V trimming: 5 bases; J trimming: 4 bases; junction bases outside the gene matches: 20. The CDR3 nucleotides are TGTGCCAGCAGTCCGATCACTCTTTCCCGGGACAGTCGATACGAGCAGTACTTC. Encoded protein: CASSPITLSRDSRYEQYF.